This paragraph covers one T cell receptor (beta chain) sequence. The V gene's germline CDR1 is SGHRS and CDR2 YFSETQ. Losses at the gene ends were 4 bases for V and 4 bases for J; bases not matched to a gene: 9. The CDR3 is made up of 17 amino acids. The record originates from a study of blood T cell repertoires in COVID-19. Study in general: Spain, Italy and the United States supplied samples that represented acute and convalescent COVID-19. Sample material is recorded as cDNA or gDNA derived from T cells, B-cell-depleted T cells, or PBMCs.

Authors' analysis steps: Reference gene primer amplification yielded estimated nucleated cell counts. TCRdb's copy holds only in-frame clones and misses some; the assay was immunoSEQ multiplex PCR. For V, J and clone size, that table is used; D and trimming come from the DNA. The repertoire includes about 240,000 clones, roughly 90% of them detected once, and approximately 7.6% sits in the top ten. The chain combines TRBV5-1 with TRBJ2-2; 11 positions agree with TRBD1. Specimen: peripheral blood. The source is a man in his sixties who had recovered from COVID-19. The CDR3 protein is CASSPRDRGMSTGELFF. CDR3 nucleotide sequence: TGCGCCAGCAGCCCTCGGGACAGGGGGATGAGCACCGGGGAGCTGTTTTTT.